Below, 5 T cell receptor beta chains from the same sample are listed, as sequenced in a study of identifying expanded T cells in peripheral blood (dated by TCRdb to the late 2010s). Library generation was performed with the immunoSEQ multiplex PCR assay. TCRdb took this table from immuneACCESS and kept in-frame rearrangements with V and J called. Such tables lack part of the clones; where checked against another copy, unresolved V genes explain under half of the gap, and the rest is unexplained. Across this sample there are about 78,000 clones, with 70% to 90% seen only once. The biggest ten clones account for 15% to 20% of the sample. Sequencing used blood. The source is a person aged 18-70 years in good health.

This sequence joins TRBV7-2 and TRBJ2-7, with 10 positions matching TRBD2. CDR3 length: 16 residues. Germline assignment: CDR1 SGHTA and CDR2 FQGNSA. V shed 1 base, J shed 3 bases, and the junction held 6 bases outside the gene matches. The CDR3, as DNA: TGTGCCAGCAGCTTAGGGAGCGGGAGGGCCGGCTACGAGCAGTACTTC. It is translated as CASSLGSGRAGYEQYF.

The chain uses TRBV29-1 and TRBJ1-1; a possible D gene is TRBD1 (6 bases). Germline lookup yields CDR1 SQVTM and CDR2 ANQGSEA. This CDR3 is built from 14 residues. Trimming pared 1 base from V and 1 base from J, leaving 10 bases between. The CDR3 loop reads CSVEARGGNTEAFF. The CDR3 coding sequence is TGCAGCGTTGAAGCCCGAGGGGGGAACACTGAAGCTTTCTTT.

The chain carries TRBV5-1 and TRBJ1-2; no firm D call. This CDR3 has 14 residues. Trimming left V 4 bases short and J 7 bases short, with 17 bases between. In germline, CDR1 is SGHRS, CDR2 YFSETQ. As DNA, the CDR3 is TGCGCCAGCAGCCCACCTAGTGATGGATCTGGCTACACCTTC. Translating it yields CASSPPSDGSGYTF.

This rearrangement joins TRBV27 to TRBJ2-7; D call uncertain. Trimming shortened V by 3 bases and J by 5 bases, and 5 bases separated the two germline ends. The V gene's germline CDR1 is MNHEY and CDR2 SMNVEV (reference sequence). This CDR3 has 11 residues. CDR3 sequence reads: CASSFMDEQYF. CDR3 nucleotide sequence: TGTGCCAGCAGTTTCATGGACGAGCAGTACTTC.

The V and J genes are TRBV19 and TRBJ1-1; D is unresolved. The CDR3 has 13 amino acids. Germline lookup yields CDR1 LNHDA and CDR2 SQIVND (reference sequence). V dropped 7 bases and J dropped 1 base, with 10 bases sitting between them. The CDR3 spells CASKIPWNTEAFF. The CDR3, as DNA: TGTGCCAGTAAGATCCCGTGGAACACTGAAGCTTTCTTT.